This TCR beta chain was obtained from a study of T-cell reconstitution after alpha-beta-depleted transplantation in children. This clonotype was observed many times. The TCRbeta library was prepared with unique molecular identifiers. TCRdb re-analysed the PCR reads in MiXCR, keeping a single row per CDR3 protein. The repertoire has 450,000 to 550,000 distinct CDR3 sequences, about 10% of them found once; the top ten carry 14%. The CDR3 runs to 12 residues. The clonotype comes from a female patient between 2 and 10 years old who had a stem cell transplant for aplastic anemia, so the T cells may come from the graft donor. The V and J genes are TRBV21-1 and TRBJ1-1; no check of the table's D call, TRBD1, against the DNA was made. TRBV21-1 is flagged as a pseudogene. The material sequenced was PBMCs, mostly from graft donor cells, taken 180 days after TCRalphabeta/CD19-depleted stem cell transplant. CDR3 DNA sequence: TGTGCCAACCTGAACAGGGGCACTGAAGCTTTCTTT. Its protein product is CANLNRGTEAFF.